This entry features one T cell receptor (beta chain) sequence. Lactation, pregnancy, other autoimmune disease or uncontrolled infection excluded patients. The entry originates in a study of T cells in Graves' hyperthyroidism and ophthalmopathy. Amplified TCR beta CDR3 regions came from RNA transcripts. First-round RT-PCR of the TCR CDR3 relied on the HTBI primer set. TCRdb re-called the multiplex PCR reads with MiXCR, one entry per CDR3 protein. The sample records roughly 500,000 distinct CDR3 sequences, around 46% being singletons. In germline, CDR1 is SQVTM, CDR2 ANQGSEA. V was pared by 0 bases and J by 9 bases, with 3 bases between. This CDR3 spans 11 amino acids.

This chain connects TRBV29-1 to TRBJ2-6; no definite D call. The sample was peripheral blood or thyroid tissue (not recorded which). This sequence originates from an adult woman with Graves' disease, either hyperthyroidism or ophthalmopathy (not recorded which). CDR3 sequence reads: CSVEEDNVLTF. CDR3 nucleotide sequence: TGCAGCGTTGAAGAGGACAACGTCCTGACTTTC. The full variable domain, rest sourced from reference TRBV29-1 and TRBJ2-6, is SAVISQKPSRDICQRGTSLTIQCQVDSQVTMMFWYRQQPGQSLTLIATANQGSEATYESGFVIDKFPISRPNLTFSTLTVSNMSPEDSSIYLCSVEEDNVLTFGAGSRLTVL.